This section outlines one TCR beta chain sequence together with its context. Its target antigen remains unknown. Libraries came from the immunoSEQ multiplex PCR assay. A mixture of 60 forward primers for TCR Vbeta segments and 13 reverse primers for TCR Jbeta segments was used in the multiplex PCR. A multiplex PCR assay on genomic DNA amplified the CDR3 region of rearranged TCR beta genes. The Illumina HiSeq System was used to sequence the amplified TCR beta libraries as 87-base-pair reads. On the study's bioinformatics: A later analysis tallied 75 million to 95 million unique TCR beta chains across the 666 repertoires, and approximately 11 million of those chains were shared by two or more donors. To remove PCR and sequencing errors, raw reads were error-corrected and collapsed into unique sequences using a nearest-neighbor algorithm that merged closely related sequences. Alignment of CDR3 sequences to IMGT reference sequences was used to assign V, D and J gene segments. For a sequence to be retained, a match of at least six nucleotides was required to both a V gene segment and a J gene segment. Rearrangements were classified as productive when the CDR3 lacked stop codons and remained in frame with V and J, and all other rearrangements were classified as non-productive. Following IMGT convention, CDR3 was defined as the stretch from the second conserved V-encoded cysteine to the conserved J-encoded phenylalanine. The earlier analysis of about 560 of the donors excluded any sequence lacking an unambiguous match to a single V gene segment. An earlier analysis of 587 of the donors classified V segments as functional when productive rearrangements were above 56.7% and as segregating when the standard deviation between donors was above 5%. To diagnose cytomegalovirus status from the catalog of TCR beta chain sequences, a statistical classification framework was built. In a later analysis, V and J genes were assigned by comparing TCR nucleotide sequences against IMGT/GENE-DB human TR gene sequences. A later analysis assigned CDR3 sequences and most-parsimonious VDJ recombination scenarios with the TCRdist pipeline. In a later analysis, each TCR beta chain was defined by its CDR3 amino acid sequence together with its V-gene family, and reads lacking a unique V-gene family were excluded. A later analysis removed nearly 600 highly shared, low-generation-probability nucleotide sequences to deal with suspected cross-contamination and a sequencing artifact. In a later analysis, a clonal expansion index for each public chain was calculated from normalized within-repertoire ranks of inferred template counts. In a later analysis, generation probabilities were computed with a VDJ recombination model fitted to out-of-frame rearrangements, and the resulting probabilities were checked against IGoR. A later analysis scored TCR-TCR, TCR-HLA and TCR-CMV co-occurrence with hypergeometric tests, applying a repertoire-size bias correction to TCR pairs. A later analysis estimated false discovery rates by permuting HLA or CMV assignments 20 times. In a later analysis, co-occurring TCRs were grouped using DBSCAN, with TCRdist sequence similarity added in when clustering inside HLA-allele-positive subsets. For co-occurrence clustering, repertoires with fewer than 30,000 or more than 120,000 public chains were excluded, along with roughly 5 repertoires with anomalous nucleotide sharing. As stored in TCRdb, this immuneACCESS dataset retains in-frame rearrangements with V and J assigned. A fraction of the clones does not appear; measured against another copy, unresolved V genes explain less than half of the discrepancy, and the remainder lacks a known reason. V and J calls and clone size are as listed in that table; D and trimming were resolved from the DNA. The sample table includes over 100,000 clones. Of the sample, approximately 1.7% is held by the ten largest clones.

The sample belongs to a study of cytomegalovirus exposure and HLA in healthy donors (dated by TCRdb to about 2017). Describing the broader study: An earlier analysis of about 530 of the donors reported about 260 Gb of sequence data and around 120 million unique TCR beta sequences obtained from around 170 million T cells. An early release covering over 500 HLA-typed donors comprised 250 to 350 gigabases of sequencing data and 85 million or so unique TCR sequences. Of the 398 genotyped donors, over 65% fell in the genetic ancestry cluster associated with self-reported Caucasian donors. The aim of the study was to test whether cataloging public T cell receptors could identify signatures of past pathogen exposure. The study profiled the T cell repertoires of more than 500 subjects by immunosequencing and related them to cytomegalovirus serostatus. Besides the first cohort of approximately 670 subjects, a separate validation cohort made up of 120 different subjects was used. To predict cytomegalovirus infection status, the study brought together high-throughput TCR immunosequencing, statistical association of individual TCRs with disease status, and machine learning. A later analysis re-examined previously published TCR beta repertoires from more than 550 donors and added high-resolution HLA genotyping to investigate patterns of TCR occurrence. In the later analysis, no new phenotypic data were used to find candidate immune exposures; instead, reliance was placed on TCR beta sequences and their occurrence across donors. To decide whether each TCR beta V gene segment behaved as functional or pseudogenic, an earlier analysis of some 600 of the donors relied on high-throughput TCR beta sequencing. Alongside the repertoire data, information on donor age, sex, ethnicity and CMV serostatus was compiled. In a later genetic analysis, genome-wide SNP genotypes for about three fifths of the 666 donors were used, and that subset was treated as a discovery cohort. All discovery cohort repertoires had been generated on a single sequencing platform. Both class I and class II loci were covered by HLA typing, at four-digit resolution. The number of donors typed differed by locus, with roughly 629-640 for A, B, C, DRB1 and DQB1, around 520 for DQA1, approximately 570 for DPA1, and around 460 for DPB1. Roughly 5 DR-DQ haplotypes were handled as single units for association and clustering because linkage in the cohort was strong. On average, roughly 250,000 unique TCR beta nucleotide sequences were sequenced per donor among 398 genotyped donors of the cohort, with 15% to 20% of those sequences being non-productive.

Spanning cysteine to phenylalanine, the CDR3 consists of 15 amino acids. The retained sequence is limited to the CDR3, 45 bases, with the frame set at the first base. V and J lose 4 bases and 2 bases, and a span of 12 bases separates them. Reading the germline V gene gives CDR1 SGHTA and CDR2 FQGNSA. The study at large found these results: Only TCR beta chains were sequenced in this cohort, and the absence of alpha or paired-chain data limited detectable features. Some IMGT-functional V segments, including TRBV6-2 and TRBV6-3, could not be distinguished by the 87-base-pair reads and were therefore excluded. Compared with equally common non-associated chains, HLA-associated TCR beta chains in a later analysis were more clonally expanded and had lower generation probabilities. Strong co-occurrence of HLA alleles, especially DR and DQ, made assigning TCR associations to individual alleles difficult. Linkage disequilibrium might explain the correlated functional status among segregating V segments, but an unknown experimental factor could not be excluded. At a false discovery rate of 0.05, a later analysis linked 15,000 to 20,000 TCR beta sequences to specific HLA alleles. In both the original and validation cohorts, the classifier was reported to diagnose cytomegalovirus status with high specificity and sensitivity. A group of highly shared sequence variants was considered likely to be a technical artifact of the sequencing pipeline. Broadly in line with IMGT annotations, most TCR beta V segments showed up in productive rearrangements about 87% or about 30% of the time in an earlier analysis of some 590 of the donors. A later analysis found that most CMV-associated TCR beta chains appeared HLA-restricted, with HLA associations seemingly driven largely by CMV exposure. In vitro tests confirmed that a few of the cytomegalovirus-associated TCR beta chains recognize cytomegalovirus antigens. The presence/absence analyses assumed that sequencing depth was roughly uniform across donors, and that assumption may not be true. Because counts were too low, 15 to 20 rarely observed V segments, including chromosome 9 orphons, were excluded from the earlier analysis of roughly 580 of the donors. A further reported finding was that TCR beta sequences accurately predicted the HLA-A and HLA-B alleles for most subjects in the first cohort. Several of the top co-occurrence clusters appeared to be linked to parvovirus B19, influenza, CMV and Epstein-Barr virus, according to a later analysis. It was suggested by the authors that the approach could potentially be generalized to other disease states and immunological phenotypes. In a later genetic analysis, a missense DCLRE1C variant was associated with V-gene and J-gene trimming of TCR beta chains, and the association was replicated in an independent cohort. According to a later analysis, TCR association rates differed among HLA loci, with DRB1 alleles showing the most associated TCRs and HLA-C alleles showing the fewest. Because HLA typing was missing for some donors at each locus, association tests included only the typed subset. A total of 150 or so TCR beta chains were listed by the study as associated with cytomegalovirus. For the cohort, immune exposure information was limited to CMV serostatus. Most TCR sequences were observed very rarely across donors, whereas some public TCRs were present in many individuals. In a later genetic analysis, fewer N-insertions in productive TCRs were reported among donors in an Asian-associated ancestry cluster than the approximately 670-donor mean.

The cohort was made up of hundreds of healthy bone marrow donors. Cohort members were all nominally healthy when sampled, although unrecorded immune exposures were likely present. The donor was CMV seropositive and belonged to the group of 250 to 300 seropositive cohort members. A peripheral blood sample was provided by each donor, and peripheral blood mononuclear cells were used for TCR beta sequencing. The Qiagen DNeasy Blood Extraction Kit was used to extract genomic DNA from the blood cell samples. This chain joins TRBV7-2 to TRBJ1-5; a tentative D call is TRBD1 (5 bases match). Sequenced: PBMCs. This TCR came from a woman between 40 and 55 years old in good health and CMV-seropositive. The nucleotide sequence is given as TGTGCCAGCAGCTCCCCCGGGGGGGGCAATCAGCCCCAGCATTTT. Translation gives CASSSPGGGNQPQHF. With the portions outside the CDR3 filled from the reference TRBV7-2 and TRBJ1-5 genes, the complete variable region becomes GAGVSQSPSNKVTEKGKDVELRCDPISGHTALYWYRQSLGQGLEFLIYFQGNSAPDKSGLPSDRFSAERTGGSVSTLTIQRTQQEDSAVYLCASSSPGGGNQPQHFGDGTRLSIL.